Shown below are 7 T cell receptor beta chains from a single sample sequenced in a study of blood T cell repertoires in COVID-19. Clones were read by immunoSEQ multiplex PCR, and TCRdb kept only the in-frame ones, dropping some. The table includes approximately 300,000 clones, more than 80% detected once. Sample: peripheral blood. The receptor set was obtained from a woman aged 25 to 39 with COVID-19, enrolled during active disease.

The chain combines TRBV2 with TRBJ1-4; 11 nucleotides align to TRBD1. Per the germline V gene, CDR1 is SNHLY and CDR2 is FYNNEI. This CDR3 is 15 amino acids long. V shed 5 bases, J shed 6 bases, and the junction held 5 bases outside the gene matches. The CDR3 nucleotides read TGTGCCAGCAGTCCGGACAGGGGGCGAGATGAAAAACTGTTTTTT. Amino acid sequence: CASSPDRGRDEKLFF. Full variable domain (missing parts from reference TRBV2 and TRBJ1-4): EPEVTQTPSHQVTQMGQEVILRCVPISNHLYFYWYRQILGQKVEFLVSFYNNEISEKSEIFDDQFSVERPDGSNFTLKIRSTKLEDSAMYFCASSPDRGRDEKLFFGSGTQLSVL.

The chain recombines TRBV6-5 with TRBJ2-7; TRBD1 matches 10 bases. The CDR3 is 14 residues long. Germline CDR1 is MNHEY and CDR2 is SVGAGI. V lost 8 bases, J lost 4 bases, and 8 bases stayed unmatched. In DNA form, the CDR3 reads TGTGCCAGCGAACGGGGGGACAGGGGTTACGAGCAGTACTTC. This gives the protein CASERGDRGYEQYF.

The V and J genes are TRBV27 and TRBJ1-5; the D gene is possibly TRBD1 (5 bases). The CDR3 runs to 14 residues. V gave up 3 bases and J gave up 3 bases, with 9 bases separating them. Germline CDR1 is MNHEY and CDR2 is SMNVEV (reference sequence). CDR3 residues: CASSFGGTNQPQHF. The CDR3 bases are TGTGCCAGCAGTTTCGGGGGTACCAATCAGCCCCAGCATTTT.

This clone was recorded once. This rearrangement joins TRBV12-3 or TRBV12-4 to TRBJ2-7; D ambiguous. The CDR3 runs 13 residues. Trimming took 3 bases from V and 2 from J, leaving 8 bases between them. The CDR3 sequence: CASSLGSTYEQYF. CDR3 coding DNA: TGTGCCAGCAGTTTGGGCAGCACCTACGAGCAGTACTTC.

V usage is TRBV27 and J usage is TRBJ2-3; 10 bases agree with TRBD2. The CDR3 contains 15 residues. Germline-derived CDR1 and CDR2 are MNHEY and SMNVEV (reference sequence). The V gene end was trimmed by 2 bases and the J gene end by 1 base; junction bases not matched to a gene: 0. The CDR3 region has the DNA TGTGCCAGCAGTTTAACTAGCGGGGGCACAGATACGCAGTATTTT. Translated: CASSLTSGGTDTQYF.

This chain links TRBV3-1 (or the pseudogene TRBV3-2) with TRBJ2-7; 9 nucleotides align to TRBD2. Losses at the gene ends were 1 base for V and 3 bases for J; bases not matched to a gene: 4. CDR3 length: 15 amino acids. The V gene's germline CDR1 is LGHDT and CDR2 YNNKEL (reference sequence). The CDR3 DNA follows: TGTGCCAGCAGCCAAGGGGGACTAGCTGTCTACGAGCAGTACTTC. Translated, it gives CASSQGGLAVYEQYF.

This chain connects TRBV28 to TRBJ2-7, with a tentative D call TRBD1 (5 bases). The germline gives CDR1 MDHEN, CDR2 SYDVKM. Trimming took off 5 bases at V and 2 bases at J, with 19 bases between the two ends. The CDR3 is 16 amino acids. DNA for the CDR3: TGTGCCAGCAGTGCCCGAGGTGGGGCGTATGCCTACGAGCAGTACTTC. It translates to CASSARGGAYAYEQYF.